This T cell receptor (beta chain) was recovered during a study of blood T cell repertoires in COVID-19. The overall study: There were acute and convalescent COVID-19 samples, and they came from the United States, Italy and Spain. The analysed material was cDNA or gDNA that came from T cells, B-cell-depleted T cells, or PBMCs.

In the study's own analysis: The assay estimated nucleated cells by amplifying reference gene primers. Data came from immunoSEQ multiplex PCR; TCRdb stores just in-frame clones and leaves some out. The D gene and trimming were derived from the DNA, and the V and J assignments and clone size from that table. The table includes 250,000 or so clones, approximately 86% detected once. Germline lookup yields CDR1 LNHDA and CDR2 SQIVND (reference sequence). This CDR3 contains 14 residues. The V gene lost 5 bases and the J gene lost 0 bases, with 10 bases spanning the gap. Input material: peripheral blood. The chain employs TRBV19 and TRBJ1-1; D remains ambiguous. This clonotype was obtained from a human donor in a cohort sampled during active COVID-19. The CDR3 spells CASSATAMNTEAFF. The CDR3 DNA sequence: TGTGCCAGTAGTGCCACAGCTATGAACACTGAAGCTTTCTTT.